These T cell receptor beta chains were read from a single sample in a study of OX40 agonist ivuxolimab in advanced cancers. The assay was immunoSEQ multiplex PCR, and TCRdb's table has in-frame clones only and misses some. In the table there are some 46,000 clones, just under 95% of which are singletons. Sequenced material: CD4+ or CD8+ T cells sorted from blood, taken in a trial of the OX40 agonist ivuxolimab. These receptor sequences come from an adult with an advanced solid tumor such as melanoma, head and neck, liver or kidney cancer. CDR3s include the opening cysteine and the closing phenylalanine or tryptophan. D genes are given only for firm matches. Some rows have no size entry. The others give once, few or many, or a class for an expanded clone.

D,V,J,length,size,DNA,CDR3
TRBD1,TRBV7-3,TRBJ1-2,13,.,TGTGCCAGCAGCTTCGGACAGGGGGCAGGCTACACCTTC,CASSFGQGAGYTF
TRBD2,TRBV9,TRBJ2-3,16,once,TGTGCCAGCAGCGCGGGGACTAGCGGGCGTGGAGATACGCAGTATTTT,CASSAGTSGRGDTQYF
TRBD1,TRBV14,TRBJ1-1,14,few,TGTGCCAGCAGCCTATGGACAGGGCACACTGAAGCTTTCTTT,CASSLWTGHTEAFF
TRBD2,TRBV7-8,TRBJ2-3,16,.,TGTGCCAGCAGCCTTTCTAGCGGGAGGGCACCAGATACGCAGTATTTT,CASSLSSGRAPDTQYF
.,TRBV9,TRBJ2-5,16,.,TGTGCCAGCAGCGTAGATAAGAGGGCCATGCCAGAGACCCAGTACTTC,CASSVDKRAMPETQYF
.,TRBV7-2,TRBJ2-1,13,.,TGTGCCAGCACTCAGACTAACTACAATGAGCAGTTCTTC,CASTQTNYNEQFF
.,TRBV29-1,TRBJ2-7,12,.,TGCAGCGTTGAGGGGACTGGTCTCGAGCAGTACTTC,CSVEGTGLEQYF
.,TRBV5-6,TRBJ1-1,13,.,TGTGCCAGCAGTGGCGGGGGCTACACTGAAGCTTTCTTT,CASSGGGYTEAFF
TRBD2,TRBV9,TRBJ2-1,17,.,TGTGCCAGCAGCGTAGAGGCTAGCGGACCCGTCTACAATGAGCAGTTCTTC,CASSVEASGPVYNEQFF
.,TRBV7-2,TRBJ2-1,17,.,TGTGCCAGCAGCTTAGCTATAGCAGTAAGCTCCTACAATGAGCAGTTCTTC,CASSLAIAVSSYNEQFF
TRBD2,TRBV2,TRBJ2-7,15,.,TGTGCCAGCAGTGAAAACAGCGGGAGGGTCTACGAGCAGTACTTC,CASSENSGRVYEQYF
.,TRBV7-9,TRBJ1-2,13,.,TGTGCCAGCAGCTTAGGAGGCACGGGAGGCTACACCTTC,CASSLGGTGGYTF
TRBD2,TRBV28,TRBJ2-1,14,once,TGTGCCAGCAGTCAAAGCGGGAGAGCGAATGAGCAGTTCTTC,CASSQSGRANEQFF
.,TRBV6-1,TRBJ2-7,14,.,TGTGCCAGCAGTGAATCGGCTACCCCCTACGAGCAGTACTTC,CASSESATPYEQYF
TRBD2,TRBV4-1,TRBJ2-7,15,.,TGCGCCAGCAGCCGAGGTAGCGGGAGGGGGTACGAGCAGTACTTC,CASSRGSGRGYEQYF
.,TRBV25-1,TRBJ1-6,14,.,TGTGCCAGCAGTGAGAGCTCCTATAATTCACCCCTCCACTTT,CASSESSYNSPLHF
.,TRBV25-1,TRBJ2-6,15,.,TGTGCCAGCAGTGAATTCATCTCTGGGGCCAACGTCCTGACTTTC,CASSEFISGANVLTF
.,TRBV2,TRBJ2-3,16,.,TGTGCCAGCAGTGAAGATATTCTCAAGGGCACAGATACGCAGTATTTT,CASSEDILKGTDTQYF
TRBD1,TRBV2,TRBJ2-3,16,.,TGTGCCAGCAGCCTCCTGACAGGGGGCGCGACAGATACGCAGTATTTT,CASSLLTGGATDTQYF
.,TRBV6-4,TRBJ2-2,12,once,TGTGCCAGCAGTGACTCGATCGGGGAGCTGTTTTTT,CASSDSIGELFF
TRBD1,TRBV5-5,TRBJ2-1,15,.,TGTGCCAGCAGGCGATGGACAGGTGGGGGCGATGAGCAGTTCTTC,CASRRWTGGGDEQFF
.,TRBV4-1,TRBJ1-3,16,.,TGCGCCAGCAGCCCCTACTCCACCTCCTCTGGAAACACCATATATTTT,CASSPYSTSSGNTIYF
TRBD2,TRBV30,TRBJ2-3,15,.,TGTGCCTGGATTCGGGGGGTGGGAGGCACAGATACGCAGTATTTT,CAWIRGVGGTDTQYF
.,TRBV19,TRBJ2-7,16,.,TGTGCCAGTAGTTTTTACGGGGAAACTGGTGCCTACGAGCAGTACTTC,CASSFYGETGAYEQYF
.,TRBV6-6,TRBJ2-7,15,.,TGTGCCAGCAGTTACGGGCTAGCAGACTCCTACGAGCAGTACTTC,CASSYGLADSYEQYF
.,TRBV11-2,TRBJ1-5,14,few,TGTGCCAGCAGCTTAGATCGGCGGGCAGTATCCCAGCATTTT,CASSLDRRAVSQHF
.,TRBV9,TRBJ2-1,16,.,TGTGCCAGCAGCGTATTTGGGACACCGTCCTACAATGAGCAGTTCTTC,CASSVFGTPSYNEQFF
.,TRBV7-8,TRBJ2-7,13,.,TGTGCCAGCAGCCCTCCGGGGAGAAACGAGCAGTACTTC,CASSPPGRNEQYF
.,TRBV5-5,TRBJ2-7,16,.,TGTGCCAGCAGCTGGACAGAGGGCGTCGACTCCTACGAGCAGTACTTC,CASSWTEGVDSYEQYF
TRBD1,TRBV7-9,TRBJ1-5,14,.,TGTGCCAGCAGCGGGACAGGGGCCGGTCAGCCCCAGCATTTT,CASSGTGAGQPQHF
.,TRBV2,TRBJ2-7,13,.,TGTGCCAGCTTATGGCAGGGGAATTACGAGCAGTACTTC,CASLWQGNYEQYF
TRBD1,TRBV9,TRBJ2-1,13,.,TGTGCCAGCAGCAGGACAGGGGAGGGTGAGCAGTTCTTC,CASSRTGEGEQFF
.,TRBV19,TRBJ2-1,15,once,TGTGCCAGTAGTATATGGGGCGGATCCTACAATGAGCAGTTCTTC,CASSIWGGSYNEQFF
.,TRBV2,TRBJ2-7,15,.,TGTGCCAGCAGTGAAGCGCTTTGGGGTAGGGGCGAGCAGTACTTC,CASSEALWGRGEQYF
.,TRBV6-5,TRBJ1-3,16,.,TGTGCCAGCAGTTACTCCCGGGACTCCTCTGGAAACACCATATATTTT,CASSYSRDSSGNTIYF
.,TRBV6-4,TRBJ1-2,14,.,TGTGCCAGCAGTGTCACGGGGACGGATGGTGGCTACACCTTC,CASSVTGTDGGYTF
TRBD2,TRBV6-5,TRBJ2-7,15,.,TGTGCCAGCAGTTACCGCGGGGGGAGCTCCTACGAGCAGTACTTC,CASSYRGGSSYEQYF
TRBD2,TRBV7-7,TRBJ2-1,16,.,TGTGCTAGCAGCTTAAGGCTAGCGGGAGAATTCGATGAGCAGTTCTTC,CASSLRLAGEFDEQFF
TRBD1,TRBV7-9,TRBJ2-7,15,.,TGTGCCAGCAGCCAACCGGGACAGGGTGTATACGAGCAGTACTTC,CASSQPGQGVYEQYF
.,TRBV28,TRBJ1-1,19,few,TGTGCCAGCAGTTCCTTTCCCCGCTCCGGGTTGAGGGAGGACACTGAAGCTTTCTTT,CASSSFPRSGLREDTEAFF
TRBD2,TRBV30,TRBJ2-3,18,.,TGTGCCTGGAGTGGGACTAGCGGGAGGACCTCGTACACAGATACGCAGTATTTT,CAWSGTSGRTSYTDTQYF
.,TRBV27,TRBJ1-1,13,.,TGTGCCAGCAGTTTAACAGGGAACACTGAAGCTTTCTTT,CASSLTGNTEAFF
.,TRBV5-4,TRBJ2-7,13,.,TGTGCCAGCAGCTTGTTCGGAGGTCACGAGCAGTACTTC,CASSLFGGHEQYF
.,TRBV27,TRBJ1-2,14,.,TGTGCCAGCAGTTCTGGGATGGTAGGGATCGGCTACACCTTC,CASSSGMVGIGYTF
TRBD2,TRBV11-2,TRBJ2-7,16,.,TGTGCCAGCAGCTTAGGGCTAGCGGGTGTGCTTAACGAGCAGTACTTC,CASSLGLAGVLNEQYF
.,TRBV29-1,TRBJ2-7,13,.,TGCAGCGTTGCCGGGGTGGGGAAGTACGAGCAGTACTTC,CSVAGVGKYEQYF
TRBD1,TRBV18,TRBJ2-5,15,.,TGTGCCAGCTCACTGGGGACAGCCTCGGGGGAGACCCAGTACTTC,CASSLGTASGETQYF
.,TRBV4-1,TRBJ2-1,14,.,TGCGCCAGCAGCCAAGCCGACAGTTACAATGAGCAGTTCTTC,CASSQADSYNEQFF
.,TRBV4-1,TRBJ1-2,16,.,TGCGCCAGCAGCCAAGATCGGGGAGGACGTCGCTATGGCTACACCTTC,CASSQDRGGRRYGYTF
TRBD2,TRBV7-8,TRBJ2-1,15,once,TGTGCCAGCAGCTTCGGTACTAGCGGGAGCCTTGAGCAGTTCTTC,CASSFGTSGSLEQFF
.,TRBV9,TRBJ2-1,14,.,TGTGCCAGCAGCGTAGCCCCGAGGACTCGGGAGCAGTTCTTC,CASSVAPRTREQFF
.,TRBV2,TRBJ1-2,14,.,TGTGCCAGCAGTGTCCACAGCTTCCTCTATGGCTACACCTTC,CASSVHSFLYGYTF